This TCR beta chain was obtained from a study of shared clonotypes between healthy human individuals. There are 14 residues in the CDR3. Germline CDR1 reads SGHAT; CDR2 reads FQNNGV. V was pared by 5 bases and J by 0 bases, with 10 bases between. Sequencing was performed with immunoSEQ multiplex PCR; in TCRdb, only in-frame clones are kept and a portion is missing. The sample has more than 600,000 clones; around 90% are singletons. Cells designated naive CD8 were CD45RO-negative and were positively selected for CCR7, with terminally differentiated effector memory CD45RA+ cells excluded. The receptor was derived from a young man in good health. The rearrangement uses TRBV11-2 and TRBJ1-1, with no clear D. Sequences were obtained from naive CD8+ T cells sorted from blood. CDR3 DNA: TGTGCCAGCAGCCCGGGTTGGGTGAACACTGAAGCTTTCTTT. Translating gives CASSPGWVNTEAFF.